Shown below are 30 T cell receptor beta chains from a single sample sequenced in a study of glioma-infiltrating T cells. TCR alpha and beta CDR3 regions were amplified from RNA using iRepertoire nested multiplex PCR. TCRdb ran MiXCR on the multiplex PCR reads and lists one entry per CDR3 protein. The repertoire has 100,000 to 150,000 distinct CDR3 sequences, approximately 25% of them found once; the top ten carry roughly 15%. The sequenced sample was glioma tissue, nonneoplastic brain tissue, or PBMCs (not recorded which). All receptors come from a human donor with low-grade glioma or glioblastoma, undergoing nonglioma brain surgery, or in good health (not recorded which).

In regard to this clonotype: Given a much more abundant clone one base away, this may be a read error. The final CDR3 position lacks the conserved phenylalanine or tryptophan, pointing to a likely read error. The chain joins TRBV12-3 or TRBV12-4 to TRBJ2-5; no definite D call. CDR3 length: 13 residues. The germline V and J ends were trimmed by 3 bases and 1 base, with 6 bases remaining between them. Here the CDR3 DNA reads TGTGCCAGCAGTTTCTTCCCCCAAGAGACCCAGTACTCC. Translated, it gives CASSFFPQETQYS.

This clonotype came up many times. This chain uses TRBV28 with TRBJ2-7; TRBD2 is a possible D gene (5 bases). Between the trimmed V and J ends, which lost 7 bases and 5 bases, there was a span of 24 bases. Looked up from germline, CDR1 is MDHEN and CDR2 is SYDVKM. The CDR3 totals 16 residues. The CDR3 DNA follows: TGTGCCAGCACCCCCGCAGGTGTTCTAGCTCAACACGAGCAGTACTTC. The encoded protein is CASTPAGVLAQHEQYF.

This clonotype was seen a handful of times. The genes are TRBV18 and TRBJ2-7, with D maybe TRBD2 (5 bases). The CDR3 runs to 14 residues. The germline V gene encodes CDR1 KGHSH and CDR2 LQKENI. V gave up 6 bases and J gave up 1 base, with 13 bases separating them. The CDR3 loop is CASSPTIASYEQYF. The CDR3 DNA sequence: TGTGCCAGCTCCCCCACGATAGCGTCCTACGAGCAGTACTTC. Full variable domain (rest looked up from reference TRBV18 and TRBJ2-7): NAGVMQNPRHLVRRRGQEARLRCSPMKGHSHVYWYRQLPEEGLKFMVYLQKENIIDESGMPKERFSAEFPKEGPSILRIQQVVRGDSAAYFCASSPTIASYEQYFGPGTRLTVT.

V and J are TRBV4-1 and TRBJ2-4, with TRBD1 matching over 8 bases. The CDR3 totals 17 residues. With 1 base clipped from V and 3 bases from J, the junction kept 8 bases outside the gene matches. Germline values: CDR1 MGHRA, CDR2 YSYEKL. CDR3 in amino acids: CASSQAAGGAGKNIQYF. The CDR3 region has the DNA TGCGCCAGCAGCCAAGCGGCAGGGGGCGCGGGCAAAAACATTCAGTACTTC.

There are many counts of this clonotype. The chain is built from TRBV7-2 and TRBJ2-3; 9 bases agree with TRBD2. CDR3 length: 16 amino acids. V was clipped by 1 base and J by 5 bases; unmatched bases: 7. Per the germline V gene, CDR1 is SGHTA and CDR2 is FQGNSA. The CDR3 DNA reads TGTGCCAGCAGCTTAGAGACTAGCGGAGGGGGAGATACGCAGTATTTT. Its protein product is CASSLETSGGGDTQYF.

This chain joins TRBV9 and TRBJ2-3; 10 nucleotides agree with TRBD2. The CDR3 length is 17 residues. Germline V CDR1 and CDR2: SGDLS, YYNGEE. With V trimmed by 0 bases and J by 1 base, 5 bases remained unmatched. The CDR3 DNA reads as TGTGCCAGCAGCGTAGACTTCACTAGCGGGGGCACAGATACGCAGTATTTT. Protein product: CASSVDFTSGGTDTQYF.

The rearrangement links TRBV19 to TRBJ1-2; a possible D gene is TRBD1 (5 bases). This CDR3 has 19 amino acids. Per the germline V gene, CDR1 is LNHDA and CDR2 is SQIVND (reference sequence). V gave up 5 bases and J gave up 0 bases, with 25 bases separating them. The CDR3 protein is CASSPFFGHPAPPNYGYTF. The CDR3 DNA is TGTGCCAGTAGTCCATTCTTCGGACACCCGGCCCCACCTAACTATGGCTACACCTTC.

This clonotype was seen repeatedly, ten times or more. The chain joins TRBV4-1 to TRBJ1-2, with D maybe TRBD1 (6 bases). The CDR3 is made up of 15 amino acids. Per the germline V gene, CDR1 is MGHRA and CDR2 is YSYEKL. V dropped 4 bases and J dropped 6 bases, with 18 bases sitting between them. CDR3 nucleotide sequence: TGCGCCAGCAGCCGCTCCCTAGGGAGGGGGGATGGCTACACCTTC. As protein: CASSRSLGRGDGYTF.

To note about this clonotype: This may come from a read error, since a much larger clone is one base off. Without the conserved terminal phenylalanine or tryptophan, this CDR3 likely stems from a read error. The V gene is TRBV4-2, the J gene TRBJ1-1; 8 nucleotides align to TRBD1. Germline V gene data show CDR1 as LGHNA and CDR2 as YNFKEQ. The CDR3 extends over 15 amino acids. J lost 0 bases, V lost 1 base, and 1 base had no gene match. Here the CDR3 reads CASSQAQGVNTEAFL. Here the CDR3 DNA reads TGTGCCAGCAGCCAAGCACAGGGGGTGAACACTGAAGCTTTCCTT.

This clonotype was recorded at least ten times. This chain links TRBV4-3 with TRBJ1-1; D gene unclear. Germline CDR1 is LGHNA and CDR2 is YSLEER. CDR3 size: 14 residues. With 0 bases removed from V and 6 bases from J, the gap between germline ends came to 11 bases. CDR3 region: CASSQDLAVPEAFF. The CDR3 region has the DNA TGCGCCAGCAGCCAAGATCTCGCAGTTCCTGAAGCTTTCTTT.

This clonotype was seen at least ten times. The gene calls are TRBV5-1 and TRBJ2-1, with 9 bases matching TRBD2. J lost 4 bases, V lost 6 bases, and 5 bases had no gene match. CDR1 is SGHRS, CDR2 YFSETQ, per germline. The CDR3 is 14 residues long. CDR3 sequence (DNA): TGCGCCAGCACCCCGGGACTAGCTTACAATGAGCAGTTCTTC. It codes for CASTPGLAYNEQFF.

V usage is TRBV29-1 and J usage is TRBJ1-2; possible D gene TRBD1, 6 bases. Looked up from germline, CDR1 is SQVTM and CDR2 is ANQGSEA. The germline V and J ends were trimmed by 4 bases and 3 bases, with 6 bases remaining between them. The CDR3 is 11 amino acids. The CDR3 DNA sequence: TGCAGCGTTGGACAGGACTATGGCTACACCTTC. Protein sequence: CSVGQDYGYTF.

As concerns this clonotype: One junction end does not reproduce the germline sequence, and a read error may be involved. The genes are TRBV10-3 and TRBJ2-7; 7 positions match TRBD1. Germline V lookup: CDR1 ENHRY, CDR2 SYGVKD. The CDR3 is 14 amino acids. The CDR3 nucleotides are TGTGCCATCAAGGGACAGCAGAGCTCCTACGAGCAGCACTTC. This sequence encodes CAIKGQQSSYEQHF.

In this sample, this clonotype turned up many times. The V and J genes are TRBV6-1 and TRBJ2-6, with a tentative D call TRBD2 (5 bases). V lost 6 bases and J 2 bases, leaving 14 bases between the germline ends. This CDR3 is built from 16 residues. Looked up from germline, CDR1 is MNHNS and CDR2 is SASEGT. CDR3 in amino acids: CASRRSVLAGANVLTF. The DNA of the CDR3 is TGTGCCAGCAGAAGATCAGTACTAGCTGGGGCCAACGTCCTGACTTTC.

This clonotype was detected a few times. The V gene is TRBV30, the J gene TRBJ1-2, with D possibly matching TRBD1 (5 bases). The CDR3 runs to 13 residues. V was trimmed by 2 bases and J by 5 bases, leaving 12 bases between them. From germline, CDR1 is GTSNPN and CDR2 SVGIG (reference sequence). The CDR3 is CAWSQGMDYGYTF. The CDR3 nucleotides read TGTGCCTGGAGTCAGGGCATGGATTATGGCTACACCTTC.

The chain uses TRBV4-2 and TRBJ1-2; D is undetermined. This CDR3 spans 15 amino acids. Between the trimmed V and J ends, which lost 1 base and 8 bases, there was a span of 17 bases. The germline V gene encodes CDR1 LGHNA and CDR2 YNFKEQ. The CDR3, as DNA: TGTGCCAGCAGCCAAGTTGCCTCTCAGACCCTAGGCTACACCTTC. Amino acids: CASSQVASQTLGYTF.

J is TRBJ2-3 and V is TRBV4-1, with unresolved D. V dropped 3 bases and J dropped 1 base, with 20 bases sitting between them. The germline V gene encodes CDR1 MGHRA and CDR2 YSYEKL. CDR3 length: 18 amino acids. The CDR3 sequence: CASSQPSKAGGRTDTQYF. The CDR3 DNA follows: TGCGCCAGCAGCCAGCCTTCCAAAGCAGGCGGCCGCACAGATACGCAGTATTTT.

As concerns this clonotype: A clone one base away is much larger, so this may be a read error. V usage is TRBV20-1 and J usage is TRBJ1-2; D gene uncertain. CDR1 is DFQATT and CDR2 is SNEGSKA in the germline V gene (reference sequence). The CDR3 length is 13 residues. Here the CDR3 DNA reads TGCAGTGCTGAAGAAGACGGGAACTATAGCTACACCTTC. Its translation is CSAEEDGNYSYTF.

In its sample, this clonotype was seen many times. The V call is TRBV20-1, the J call TRBJ2-5, with 10 bases identical to TRBD1. J gave up 4 bases and V 6 bases, and 8 bases lay outside the gene matches. The CDR3 consists of 14 residues. Looked up from germline, CDR1 is DFQATT and CDR2 is SNEGSKA (reference sequence). The CDR3 DNA follows: TGCAGTGCCCCGGGACAGGGGATGGGAGAGACCCAGTACTTC. Its translation is CSAPGQGMGETQYF.

For this clonotype: A junction boundary mismatches the germline segment, possibly from a read error. The J gene is TRBJ2-1, the V gene TRBV20-1, with 9 bases matching TRBD2. There are 16 residues in the CDR3. The germline CDR1 and CDR2 sequences are DFQATT and SNEGSKA (reference sequence). CDR3 in DNA: TGCAGTGCCGATCGGATAGCGGGAGCGACCTACAATGAGCAGTCCTTC. It codes for CSADRIAGATYNEQSF.

The V call is TRBV29-1, the J call TRBJ2-1; 12 bases are a match to TRBD2. Germline CDR1 reads SQVTM; CDR2 reads ANQGSEA. The CDR3 sequence is 13 residues long. Trimming removed 7 bases from V and 7 bases from J; junction bases left unmatched: 5. The CDR3 here is CSATSGRSNEQFF. In DNA, the CDR3 is TGCAGCGCAACTAGCGGGAGGTCTAATGAGCAGTTCTTC.

Comments on this clonotype: The junction departs from the called germline gene at one end, perhaps through a read error. The CDR3 loop reads CASRLWAQGGNEQFF. DNA of the CDR3: TGTGCCAGCCGTTTATGGGCTCAGGGGGGAAATGAGCAGTTCTTC. The rearrangement links TRBV28 to TRBJ2-1, with D tentatively TRBD1 (7 bases). The CDR3 spans 15 residues. From germline, CDR1 is MDHEN and CDR2 SYDVKM.

This clonotype was observed at least ten times. The genes are TRBV7-8 and TRBJ1-5; TRBD1 might be the D (5 bases). The CDR3 loop spans 15 amino acids. Per the germline V gene, CDR1 is SGHVS and CDR2 is FQNEAQ. V was shortened by 4 bases and J by 4 bases, with 14 bases between the two germline ends. CDR3 DNA sequence: TGTGCCAGCAGCTCGATGATAGGGGCGAATCAGCCCCAGCATTTT. The encoded protein is CASSSMIGANQPQHF. Using reference TRBV7-8 and TRBJ1-5 for the parts outside the CDR3, the full variable domain is GAGVSQSPRYKVAKRGQDVALRCDPISGHVSLFWYQQALGQGPEFLTYFQNEAQLDKSGLPSDRFFAERPEGSVSTLKIQRTQQEDSAVYLCASSSMIGANQPQHFGDGTRLSIL.

This clonotype was observed a few times. CDR3 amino acids: CASSPFYGPGLAGDDGTDTQYF. The DNA for the CDR3 is TGTGCCAGCTCACCATTCTACGGACCGGGACTAGCGGGAGATGATGGCACAGATACGCAGTATTTT. The chain couples TRBV18 to TRBJ2-3, with 14 bases fitting TRBD2. The germline gives CDR1 KGHSH, CDR2 LQKENI. This CDR3 contains 22 residues. J was trimmed by 1 base and V by 2 bases; bases with no gene match: 17. The whole variable domain, remainder taken from reference TRBV18 and TRBJ2-3, is NAGVMQNPRHLVRRRGQEARLRCSPMKGHSHVYWYRQLPEEGLKFMVYLQKENIIDESGMPKERFSAEFPKEGPSILRIQQVVRGDSAAYFCASSPFYGPGLAGDDGTDTQYFGPGTRLTVL.

This clonotype was seen ten or more times. The chain employs TRBV7-9 and TRBJ1-1, with no clear D. V lost 5 bases and J lost 7, with 14 bases in between. Germline values: CDR1 SEHNR, CDR2 FQNEAQ (reference sequence). The CDR3 consists of 13 residues. The chain's CDR3 is CASSVTWAGEAFF. The DNA of the CDR3 is TGTGCCAGCAGCGTAACGTGGGCCGGTGAAGCTTTCTTT.

This clonotype was detected many times. The chain uses TRBV28 and TRBJ2-1, with no clear D. Germline V gene data show CDR1 as MDHEN and CDR2 as SYDVKM. This CDR3 has 11 residues. The V gene lost 5 bases and the J gene lost 8 bases, with 7 bases spanning the gap. The CDR3, as DNA: TGTGCCAGCAGTGACGACTATGAGCAGTTCTTC. As protein: CASSDDYEQFF.

In this sample, this clonotype turned up many times. The rearrangement joins TRBV27 to TRBJ1-2; the match to TRBD1 covers 7 bases. Trimming cost V 6 bases and J 1 base; bases outside gene matches: 8. There are 15 residues in the CDR3. Germline assignment: CDR1 MNHEY and CDR2 SMNVEV (reference sequence). This chain's CDR3 is CASSPGTAFNYGYTF. CDR3 sequence (DNA): TGTGCCAGCAGCCCAGGGACAGCGTTTAACTATGGCTACACCTTC.

Regarding this clonotype: A much larger clone lies a single base off, so this may be a read error. V and J are TRBV4-1 and TRBJ2-7; D is undetermined. This CDR3 comprises 14 residues. V shed 4 bases and J shed 2 bases, with 12 bases lying between them. Germline CDR1 MGHRA, CDR2 YSYEKL. The CDR3 loop reads CASSRQTSPYEQYF. CDR3 DNA sequence: TGCGCCAGCAGCCGCCAAACCTCCCCCTACGAGCAGTACTTC.

This clonotype was counted at least ten times. For the CDR3, the DNA is TGTGCCAGCAGTTTGGACTATGGCTACACCTTC. It yields the protein CASSLDYGYTF. This chain joins TRBV28 and TRBJ1-2; the D is unclear. Trimming left V 3 bases short and J 3 bases short, with 2 bases between. Germline V lookup: CDR1 MDHEN, CDR2 SYDVKM. CDR3 length: 11 residues.

This clonotype was picked up one time. Germline is not matched at one junction end, which may reflect a read error. The chain carries TRBV12-3 or TRBV12-4 and TRBJ1-5; perhaps TRBD1 as D (6 bases). CDR3 size: 16 residues. The CDR3 loop reads CASSFGGLPGNQPKHF. Written as DNA, the CDR3 is TGTGCCAGCAGTTTTGGGGGGCTCCCTGGCAATCAGCCCAAGCATTTT.